This TCR beta chain was documented in a study of blood T cell repertoires in COVID-19. Study overall: The cDNA or gDNA used as material had been derived from T cells, B-cell-depleted T cells, or PBMCs.

Repertoires were generated with immunoSEQ multiplex PCR, while TCRdb's copy carries only in-frame clones and drops some. The data contain 150,000 to 200,000 clones, under 80% of them seen just once; the ten biggest clones take up about 15%. Adults between roughly 18 and 89 years of age took part from 20 to 25 US areas. This clone was counted only a few times. This CDR3 is built from 14 residues. Trimming removed 3 bases at V and 7 bases at J, with 10 bases between. CDR1 MDHEN and CDR2 SYDVKM come from the germline V gene. Sequencing was performed on PBMCs or T cells enriched from blood (not recorded which). The receptor was isolated from a woman between 45 and 65 years old with acute COVID-19. The chain employs TRBV28 and TRBJ1-6, with D possibly TRBD1 on 5 matching bases. For the CDR3, the DNA is TGTGCCAGCAGTTTTGGGGGAGGAAATTCACCCCTCCACTTT. Translation gives CASSFGGGNSPLHF.